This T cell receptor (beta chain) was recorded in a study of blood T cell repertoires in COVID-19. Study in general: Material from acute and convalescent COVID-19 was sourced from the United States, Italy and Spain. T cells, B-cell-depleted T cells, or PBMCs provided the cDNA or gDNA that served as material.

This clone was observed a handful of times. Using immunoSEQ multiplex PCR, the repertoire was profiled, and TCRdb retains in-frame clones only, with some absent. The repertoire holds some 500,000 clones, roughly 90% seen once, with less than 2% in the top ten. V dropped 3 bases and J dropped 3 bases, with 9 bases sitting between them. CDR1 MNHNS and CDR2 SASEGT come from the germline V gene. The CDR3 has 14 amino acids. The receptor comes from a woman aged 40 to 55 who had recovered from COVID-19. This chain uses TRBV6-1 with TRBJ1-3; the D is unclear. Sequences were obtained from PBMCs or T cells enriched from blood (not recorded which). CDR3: CASSDAGFGNTIYF. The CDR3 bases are TGTGCCAGCAGTGATGCAGGTTTTGGAAACACCATATATTTT.